This TCR beta chain was identified during a study of blood T cell repertoires in COVID-19. Study overall: COVID-19 samples collected from the United States, Italy and Spain covered acute and convalescent phases. The analysed material was cDNA or gDNA that came from T cells, B-cell-depleted T cells, or PBMCs.

CDR3 length: 14 amino acids. V gave up 2 bases and J gave up 6 bases, with 11 bases separating them. Germline loops: CDR1 MNHEY, CDR2 SVGAGI. As handled by the study authors: Amplification of reference gene primers provided the estimated nucleated cell counts. Only in-frame clones appear in the TCRdb table, and some are missing; sequencing was by immunoSEQ multiplex PCR. That table gives V, J and clone size, and the DNA gave D and trimming. The table includes approximately 190,000 clones, about 80% detected once. The chain employs TRBV6-5 and TRBJ1-5, with no clear D. The specimen was peripheral blood. This clonotype was sampled from a man aged 30 to 39 with active or convalescent COVID-19. The DNA of the CDR3 is TGTGCCAGCAGTTACGGTGGGAGCGGTCAGCCCCAGCATTTT. It yields the protein CASSYGGSGQPQHF.